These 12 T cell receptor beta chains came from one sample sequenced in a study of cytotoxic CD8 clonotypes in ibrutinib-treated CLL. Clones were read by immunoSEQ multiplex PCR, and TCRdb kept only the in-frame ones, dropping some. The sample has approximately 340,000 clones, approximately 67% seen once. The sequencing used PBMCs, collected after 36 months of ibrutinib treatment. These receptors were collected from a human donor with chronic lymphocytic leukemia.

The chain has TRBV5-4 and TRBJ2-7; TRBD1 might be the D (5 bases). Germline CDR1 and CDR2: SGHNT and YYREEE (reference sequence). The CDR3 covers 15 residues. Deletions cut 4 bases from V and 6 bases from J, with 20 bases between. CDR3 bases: TGTGCCAGCAGCAGCCCCGGATGGACAAGGGTCGAGCAGTACTTC. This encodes CASSSPGWTRVEQYF.

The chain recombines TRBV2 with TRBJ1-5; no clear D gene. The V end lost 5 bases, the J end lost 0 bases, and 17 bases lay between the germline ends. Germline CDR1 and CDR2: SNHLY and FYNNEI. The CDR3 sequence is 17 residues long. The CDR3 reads CASSPPNTRDSNQPQHF. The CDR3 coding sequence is TGTGCCAGCAGTCCACCCAACACAAGGGATAGCAATCAGCCCCAGCATTTT.

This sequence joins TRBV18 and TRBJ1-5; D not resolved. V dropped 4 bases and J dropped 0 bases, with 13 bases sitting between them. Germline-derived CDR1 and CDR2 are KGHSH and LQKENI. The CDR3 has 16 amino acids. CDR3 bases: TGTGCCAGCTCACGAACCCGTGGCTATAGCAATCAGCCCCAGCATTTT. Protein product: CASSRTRGYSNQPQHF.

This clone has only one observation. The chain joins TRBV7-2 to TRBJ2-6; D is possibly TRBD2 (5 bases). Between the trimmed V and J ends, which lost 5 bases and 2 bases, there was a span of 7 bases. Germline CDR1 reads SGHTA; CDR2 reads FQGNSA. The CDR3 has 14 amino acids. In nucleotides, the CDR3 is TGTGCCAGCAGCCGGGGTGCTGGGGCCAACGTCCTGACTTTC. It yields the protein CASSRGAGANVLTF. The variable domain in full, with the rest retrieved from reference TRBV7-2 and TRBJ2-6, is GAGVSQSPSNKVTEKGKDVELRCDPISGHTALYWYRQSLGQGLEFLIYFQGNSAPDKSGLPSDRFSAERTGGSVSTLTIQRTQQEDSAVYLCASSRGAGANVLTFGAGSRLTVL.

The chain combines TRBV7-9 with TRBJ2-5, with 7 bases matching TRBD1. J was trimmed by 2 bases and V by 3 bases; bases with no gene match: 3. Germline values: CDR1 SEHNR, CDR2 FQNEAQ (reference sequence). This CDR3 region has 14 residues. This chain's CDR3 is CASSLGTEQETQYF. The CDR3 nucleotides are TGTGCCAGCAGCTTGGGGACAGAACAAGAGACCCAGTACTTC.

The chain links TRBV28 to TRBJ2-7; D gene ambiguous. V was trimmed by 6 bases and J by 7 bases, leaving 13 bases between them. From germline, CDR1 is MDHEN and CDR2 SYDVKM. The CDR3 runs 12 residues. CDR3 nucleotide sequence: TGTGCCAGCAGCTTAGGGCCCAGGGAGCAGTACTTC. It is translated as CASSLGPREQYF.

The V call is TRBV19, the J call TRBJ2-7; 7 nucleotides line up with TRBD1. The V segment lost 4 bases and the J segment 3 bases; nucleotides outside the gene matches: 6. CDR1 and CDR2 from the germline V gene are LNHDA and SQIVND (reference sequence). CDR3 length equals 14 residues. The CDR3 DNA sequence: TGTGCCAGTAGTACGACAGGGCTGGACTACGAGCAGTACTTC. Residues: CASSTTGLDYEQYF.

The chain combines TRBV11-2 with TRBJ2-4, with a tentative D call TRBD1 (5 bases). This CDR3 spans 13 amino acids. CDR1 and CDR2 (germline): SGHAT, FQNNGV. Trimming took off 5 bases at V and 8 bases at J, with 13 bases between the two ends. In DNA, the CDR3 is TGTGCCAGCAGCCTCTGGTCCAGGGACATTCAGTACTTC. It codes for CASSLWSRDIQYF.

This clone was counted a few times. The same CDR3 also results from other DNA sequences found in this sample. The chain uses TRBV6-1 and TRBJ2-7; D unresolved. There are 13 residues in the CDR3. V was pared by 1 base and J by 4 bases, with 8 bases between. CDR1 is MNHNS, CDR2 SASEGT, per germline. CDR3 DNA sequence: TGTGCCAGCAGTGAAGTTAGGCCGTACGAGCAGTACTTC. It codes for CASSEVRPYEQYF.

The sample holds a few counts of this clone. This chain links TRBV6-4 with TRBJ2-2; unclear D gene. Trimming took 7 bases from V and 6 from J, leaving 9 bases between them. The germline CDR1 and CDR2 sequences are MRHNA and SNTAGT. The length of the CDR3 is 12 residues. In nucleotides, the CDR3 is TGTGCCAGCAAGGCAGGCGCCGGGGAGCTGTTTTTT. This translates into CASKAGAGELFF.

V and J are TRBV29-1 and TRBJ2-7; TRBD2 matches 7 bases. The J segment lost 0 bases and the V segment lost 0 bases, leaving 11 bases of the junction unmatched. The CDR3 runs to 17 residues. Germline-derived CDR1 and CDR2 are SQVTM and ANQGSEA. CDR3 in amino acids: CSVEDTPRGGLSYEQYF. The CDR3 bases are TGCAGCGTTGAAGATACCCCTCGCGGGGGTCTCTCCTACGAGCAGTACTTC.

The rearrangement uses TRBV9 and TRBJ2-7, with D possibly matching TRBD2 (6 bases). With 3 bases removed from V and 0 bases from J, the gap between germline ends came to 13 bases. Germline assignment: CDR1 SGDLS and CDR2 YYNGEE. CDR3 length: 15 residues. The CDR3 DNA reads TGTGCCAGCAGCGCGAGCGTCGGGAGCTCCTACGAGCAGTACTTC. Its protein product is CASSASVGSSYEQYF.